This T cell receptor beta chain was sequenced in a study of T cell repertoires in cytomegalovirus infection. Study context: Both recently identified HLA-C-restricted and well-studied HLA-B-restricted CMV epitopes were used in the study. Both a matching HLA type and CMV infection were indicated by public TCR beta signatures.

Turning to this clonotype: Its target is unknown.

Trimming removed 6 bases at V and 0 bases at J, with 27 bases between. The CDR3 is 19 amino acids. Germline CDR1 is SNHLY and CDR2 is FYNNEI. General study findings and limits: Cumulated frequencies of public TCR beta families served to identify carriers of CMV plus the relevant HLA. Dominating the ex vivo response were TCR beta clonotypes that were CMV-specific and HLA-C-restricted.

TCRdb passed the reads through MiXCR, listing each CDR3 protein once. The sample lists about 570,000 distinct CDR3 sequences, around two fifths occurring once. The TCR sequence derives from a human donor in good health (CMV status not recorded). Some clones in this sample may be carry-over from other donors' samples. This specimen consisted of cultured PBMCs, obtained from culture after CMV antigen stimulation. V and J are TRBV2 and TRBJ2-7; D is perhaps TRBD2 (6 bases). CDR3 sequence: CASSGGNSKRGMSSYEQYF. The CDR3 nucleotides read TGTGCCAGCAGCGGCGGGAACAGCAAACGTGGGATGAGCTCCTACGAGCAGTACTTC.